This T cell receptor beta chain stems from a study of blood T cell repertoires in COVID-19. About the study: Spain, Italy and the United States supplied samples that represented acute and convalescent COVID-19.

Per the study methods: Nucleated cell counts were estimated from reference gene primer amplification. Assay: immunoSEQ multiplex PCR; the TCRdb copy retains only in-frame clones and omits some. V, J and clone size are taken as reported in that table, and D and trimming were inferred from the DNA itself. The sample carries under 350,000 clones, about 86% recorded once. The CDR3 runs to 15 residues. CDR1 is MNHNY, CDR2 SVGAGI, per germline (reference sequence). V was pared by 6 bases and J by 9 bases, with 15 bases of the junction left unmatched. Adults between roughly 18 and 95 years of age took part from about 24 US areas.

Sequences were obtained from PBMCs or T cells enriched from blood (not recorded which). The source is a woman in her forties with acute COVID-19. The V gene is TRBV6-6, the J gene TRBJ2-7; 9 bases are a match to TRBD2. CDR3 DNA sequence: TGTGCCAGCAGCTCCCTTAGCGGGGGACCCGAATGGCAGTACTTC. Amino acids: CASSSLSGGPEWQYF.